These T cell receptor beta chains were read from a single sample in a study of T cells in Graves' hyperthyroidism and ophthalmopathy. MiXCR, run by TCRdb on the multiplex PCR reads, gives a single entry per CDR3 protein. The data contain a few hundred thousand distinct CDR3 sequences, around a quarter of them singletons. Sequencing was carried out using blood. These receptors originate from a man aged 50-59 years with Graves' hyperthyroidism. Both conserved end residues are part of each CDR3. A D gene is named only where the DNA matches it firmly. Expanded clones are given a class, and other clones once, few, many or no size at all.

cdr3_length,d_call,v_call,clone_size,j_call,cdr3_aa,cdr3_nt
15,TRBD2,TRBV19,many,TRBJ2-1,CASRGLAGGSNEQFF,TGTGCCAGTAGGGGACTAGCGGGAGGGAGCAATGAGCAGTTCTTC
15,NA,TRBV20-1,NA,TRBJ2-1,CSASGHSNSYNEQFF,TGCAGTGCTAGCGGACACTCGAACTCCTACAATGAGCAGTTCTTC
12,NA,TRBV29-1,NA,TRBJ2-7,CSVAGPRGEQYF,TGCAGCGTCGCCGGGCCCCGGGGCGAGCAGTACTTC
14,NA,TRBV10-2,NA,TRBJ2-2,CASTPGRISGELFF,TGCGCCAGCACCCCAGGGAGGATATCCGGGGAGCTGTTTTTT
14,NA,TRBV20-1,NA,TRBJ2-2,CSARDVTRSGELFF,TGCAGTGCTAGAGATGTTACTAGATCCGGGGAGCTGTTTTTT
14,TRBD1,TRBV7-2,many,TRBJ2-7,CASVLQGLSYEQYF,TGTGCCAGCGTTTTACAGGGGCTCTCCTACGAGCAGTACTTC
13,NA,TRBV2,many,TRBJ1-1,CASTGPENTEAFF,TGTGCCAGCACCGGGCCAGAGAACACTGAAGCTTTCTTT
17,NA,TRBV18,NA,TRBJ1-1,CASSPGGEFRRDTEAFF,TGTGCCAGCTCACCGGGGGGCGAGTTTAGGCGTGACACTGAAGCTTTCTTT
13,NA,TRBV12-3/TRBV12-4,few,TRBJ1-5,CASRTLEGQPQHF,TGTGCCAGCAGAACTCTGGAAGGCCAGCCCCAGCATTTT
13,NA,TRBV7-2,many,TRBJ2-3,CASSLQWADTQYF,TGTGCCAGCAGCTTACAATGGGCAGATACGCAGTATTTT
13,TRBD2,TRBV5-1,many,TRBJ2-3,CASRTSGGDTQYF,TGCGCCAGCAGGACTAGCGGAGGAGATACGCAGTATTTT
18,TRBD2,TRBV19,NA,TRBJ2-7,CASSIRTSGRNRAYEQYF,TGTGCCAGTAGTATAAGGACTAGCGGGAGGAATAGGGCCTACGAACAGTACTTC
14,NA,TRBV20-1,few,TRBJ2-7,CSARDPSVLLEQYF,TGCAGTGCTAGAGATCCTAGCGTTCTTTTAGAGCAGTACTTC
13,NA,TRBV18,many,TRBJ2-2,CASSPSNTGELFF,TGTGCCAGCTCACCATCGAACACCGGGGAGCTGTTTTTT
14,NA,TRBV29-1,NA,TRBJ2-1,CSVGDWSGYNEQFF,TGCAGCGTGGGGGACTGGTCCGGGTACAATGAGCAGTTCTTC
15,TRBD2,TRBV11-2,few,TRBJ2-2,CASSLGTRSTGELFF,TGTGCCAGCAGCCTCGGGACTAGAAGCACCGGGGAGCTGTTTTTT
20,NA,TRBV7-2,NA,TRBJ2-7,CASSQDLAVSWGNTLDEQYF,TGTGCCAGCAGCCAAGATTTAGCGGTGTCTTGGGGGAATACATTGGACGAGCAGTACTTC
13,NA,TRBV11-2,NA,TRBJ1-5,CASADGGNQPQHF,TGTGCCAGCGCTGATGGGGGTAATCAGCCCCAGCATTTT
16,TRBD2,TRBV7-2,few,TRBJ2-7,CASSPSGGAGVYEQYF,TGTGCCAGCAGCCCCAGCGGGGGGGCGGGAGTCTACGAGCAGTACTTC
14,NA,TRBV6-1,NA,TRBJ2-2,CASSEMWETGELFF,TGTGCCAGCAGTGAAATGTGGGAGACCGGGGAGCTGTTTTTT
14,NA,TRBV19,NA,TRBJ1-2,CASSIDSPVGGYTF,TGTGCCAGTAGTATCGACAGTCCGGTGGGCGGCTACACCTTC
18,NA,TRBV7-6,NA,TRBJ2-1,CASSLYNPTASSYNEQFF,TGTGCCAGCAGCTTATATAACCCAACGGCAAGCTCCTACAATGAGCAGTTCTTC
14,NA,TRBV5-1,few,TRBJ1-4,CASSASESSEKLFF,TGCGCCAGCTCAGCCTCAGAGTCTTCTGAAAAACTGTTTTTT
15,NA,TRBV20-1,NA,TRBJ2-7,CSAPKAGLPRDEQYF,TGCAGTGCTCCGAAAGCGGGCCTTCCTAGGGACGAGCAGTACTTC
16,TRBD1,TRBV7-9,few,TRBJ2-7,CASSPGADRVDNEQYF,TGTGCCAGCAGCCCTGGGGCGGACAGGGTGGACAACGAGCAGTACTTC
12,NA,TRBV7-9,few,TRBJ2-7,CASSPLAHEQYF,TGTGCCAGCAGCCCGCTAGCCCACGAGCAGTACTTC
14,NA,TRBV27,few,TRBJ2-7,CASSLSGGANEQYF,TGTGCCAGCAGTTTATCGGGGGGCGCAAACGAGCAGTACTTC
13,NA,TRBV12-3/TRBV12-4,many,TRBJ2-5,CASSTREGQTQYF,TGTGCCAGCAGTACCCGGGAAGGACAGACCCAGTACTTC
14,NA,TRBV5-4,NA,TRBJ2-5,CASSLAGGVSSQYF,TGTGCCAGCAGCTTGGCGGGGGGCGTCTCGTCCCAGTACTTC
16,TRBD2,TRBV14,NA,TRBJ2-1,CASSHWGLAVYNEQFF,TGTGCCAGCAGCCACTGGGGACTAGCGGTTTACAATGAGCAGTTCTTC
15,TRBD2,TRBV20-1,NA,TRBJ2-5,CSARPDTSAQETQYF,TGCAGTGCTAGGCCGGACACTAGCGCTCAAGAGACCCAGTACTTC
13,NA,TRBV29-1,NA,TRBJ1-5,CSVAGVAGQPQHF,TGCAGCGTTGCGGGGGTGGCTGGTCAGCCCCAGCATTTT
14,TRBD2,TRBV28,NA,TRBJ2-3,CASSWGGRTDTQYF,TGTGCCAGCAGTTGGGGGGGGAGGACAGATACGCAGTATTTT
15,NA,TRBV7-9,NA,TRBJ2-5,CASSFPLDKEETQYF,TGTGCCAGCAGCTTCCCCCTCGACAAGGAAGAGACCCAGTACTTC
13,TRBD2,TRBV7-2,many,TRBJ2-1,CASSLLRGNEQFF,TGTGCCAGCAGCTTATTGCGGGGGAATGAGCAGTTCTTC
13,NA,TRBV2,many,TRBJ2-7,CASSWGDSYEQYF,TGTGCCAGCAGTTGGGGGGACTCCTACGAGCAGTACTTC
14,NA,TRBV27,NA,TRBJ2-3,CASSRPVITDTQYF,TGTGCCAGCAGCCGACCTGTCATAACAGATACGCAGTATTTT
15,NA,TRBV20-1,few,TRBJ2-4,CSARATQGRQNIQYF,TGCAGTGCTAGAGCAACCCAGGGGCGGCAAAACATTCAGTACTTC
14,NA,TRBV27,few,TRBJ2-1,CASTPGFPYNEQFF,TGTGCCAGCACGCCAGGGTTTCCCTACAATGAGCAGTTCTTC
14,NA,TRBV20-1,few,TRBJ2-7,CSARVTVQEGEQYF,TGCAGTGCTAGGGTTACGGTACAAGAAGGCGAGCAGTACTTC
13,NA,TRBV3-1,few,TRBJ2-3,CASSELGTDTQYF,TGTGCCAGCAGTGAACTCGGGACAGATACGCAGTATTTT
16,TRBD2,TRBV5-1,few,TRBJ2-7,CASRPGLAGESYEQYF,TGCGCCAGCAGACCTGGACTAGCGGGAGAAAGCTACGAGCAGTACTTC
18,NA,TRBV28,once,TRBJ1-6,CASSPIGGGYDYNSPLHF,TGTGCCAGCAGCCCAATCGGCGGGGGGTACGACTATAATTCACCCCTCCACTTT
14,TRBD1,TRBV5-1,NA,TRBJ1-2,CASSLDRGRVSYTF,TGCGCCAGCAGCTTGGACAGGGGGCGCGTTAGCTACACCTTC
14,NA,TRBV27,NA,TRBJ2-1,CASSFPGGHNEQFF,TGTGCCAGCAGTTTCCCCGGTGGTCACAATGAGCAGTTCTTC
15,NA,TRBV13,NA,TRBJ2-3,CASSLGGLTSDTQYF,TGTGCCAGCAGCTTAGGCGGCCTCACGTCAGATACGCAGTATTTT
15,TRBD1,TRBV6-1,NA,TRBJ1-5,CAISRGQGAGQPQHF,TGTGCCATCAGTAGGGGACAGGGGGCAGGTCAGCCCCAGCATTTT
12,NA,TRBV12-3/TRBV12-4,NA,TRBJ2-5,CASSLWPETQYF,TGTGCCAGCAGTTTATGGCCTGAGACCCAGTACTTC
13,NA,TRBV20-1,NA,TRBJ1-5,CSAASQGNQPQHF,TGCAGTGCTGCCTCCCAGGGCAATCAGCCCCAGCATTTT
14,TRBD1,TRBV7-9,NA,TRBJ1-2,CASSSDGTAYGYTF,TGTGCCAGCAGCTCCGACGGGACAGCCTATGGCTACACCTTC
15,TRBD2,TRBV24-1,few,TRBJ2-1,CATSDLAGGRYEQFF,TGTGCCACCAGTGATTTAGCGGGAGGGCGCTATGAGCAGTTCTTC
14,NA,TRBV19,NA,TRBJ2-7,CASSPQDGPYEQYF,TGTGCCAGTAGTCCCCAGGATGGGCCCTACGAGCAGTACTTC
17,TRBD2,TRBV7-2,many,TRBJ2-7,CASSLTGGAGGPIEQYF,TGTGCCAGCAGCTTAACCGGCGGAGCGGGAGGGCCAATCGAGCAGTACTTC
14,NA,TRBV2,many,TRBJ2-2,CASSEKRNTGELFF,TGTGCCAGCAGTGAGAAGCGTAACACCGGGGAGCTGTTTTTT
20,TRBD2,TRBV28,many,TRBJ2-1,CASSSYFPGLAAYSYNEQFF,TGTGCCAGCAGTTCCTACTTCCCCGGACTAGCGGCCTACTCCTACAATGAGCAGTTCTTC
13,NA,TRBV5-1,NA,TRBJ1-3,CASSPSGNLPIYF,TGCGCCAGCAGCCCGTCCGGGAATCTCCCCATATATTTT
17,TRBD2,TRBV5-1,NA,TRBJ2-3,CASSQDRGLAFTDTQYF,TGCGCCAGCAGCCAAGATCGGGGACTAGCCTTCACGGATACGCAGTATTTT
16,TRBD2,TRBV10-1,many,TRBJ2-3,CASSDGLAGTTDTQYF,TGCGCCAGCAGTGACGGACTAGCGGGGACTACAGATACGCAGTATTTT
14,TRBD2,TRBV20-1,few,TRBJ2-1,CSARGTSGKYGQFF,TGCAGTGCTAGGGGGACTAGCGGGAAATATGGGCAGTTCTTC
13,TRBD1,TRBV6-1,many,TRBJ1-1,CASSEMTGNEAFF,TGTGCCAGCAGTGAAATGACAGGGAATGAAGCTTTCTTT